The source of this T cell receptor (beta chain) is a study of patients and donors after allogeneic stem cell transplantation. TCRdb used MiXCR to reprocess the RT-PCR reads, holding one entry per CDR3 protein. The data contain about 150,000 distinct CDR3 sequences, about a third of them singletons. Per the germline V gene, CDR1 is SQVTM and CDR2 is ANQGSEA. V was clipped by 5 bases and J by 4 bases; unmatched bases: 4. The CDR3 has 13 residues. The source is a human donor who was either an allogeneic HSCT recipient or a stem cell or donor lymphocyte infusion donor (not recorded which). It is not recorded whose cells these are; they may come from a transplant donor. This chain uses TRBV29-1 with TRBJ1-1; 10 bases agree with TRBD1. The sample was blood, either unsorted or a sorted T cell fraction (not recorded which). The CDR3 loop reads CSVWDRGITEAFF. The CDR3 bases are TGCAGCGTTTGGGACAGGGGAATCACTGAAGCTTTCTTT.